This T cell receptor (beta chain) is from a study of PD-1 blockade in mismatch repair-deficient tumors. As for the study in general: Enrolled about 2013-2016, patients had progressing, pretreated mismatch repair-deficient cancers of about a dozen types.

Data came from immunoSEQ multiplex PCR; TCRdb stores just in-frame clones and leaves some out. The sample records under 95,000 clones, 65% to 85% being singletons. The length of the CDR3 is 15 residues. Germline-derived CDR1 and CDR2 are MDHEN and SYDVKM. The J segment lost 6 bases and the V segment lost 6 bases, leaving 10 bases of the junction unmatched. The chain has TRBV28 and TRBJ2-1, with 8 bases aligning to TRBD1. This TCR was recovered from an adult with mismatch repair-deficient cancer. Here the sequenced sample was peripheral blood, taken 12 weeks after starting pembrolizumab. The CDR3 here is CASSHRQGFSNEQFF. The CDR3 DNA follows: TGTGCCAGCAGCCATAGACAGGGGTTTAGCAATGAGCAGTTCTTC. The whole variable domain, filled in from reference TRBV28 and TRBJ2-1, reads DVKVTQSSRYLVKRTGEKVFLECVQDMDHENMFWYRQDPGLGLRLIYFSYDVKMKEKGDIPEGYSVSREKKERFSLILESASTNQTSMYLCASSHRQGFSNEQFFGPGTRLTVL.